Listed here are 31 T cell receptor beta chains from one sample, sequenced in a study of blood T cell repertoires in COVID-19. Method: immunoSEQ multiplex PCR; TCRdb's copy keeps in-frame clones and lacks some. The sample holds some 260,000 clones; approximately 85% are singletons and the top ten take just under 0.8%. Sequencing used peripheral blood. These TCRs come from a woman aged 25 to 45 with acute or convalescent COVID-19.

In nucleotides, the CDR3 is TGCGCCAGCAGCTCAGGACAGAATACCGGGACTAGGGAGTTCTTC. This sequence encodes CASSSGQNTGTREFF. This sequence joins TRBV5-1 and TRBJ2-1, with 8 bases lining up with TRBD2. The CDR3 is 15 residues long. Germline V gene lookup returns CDR1 SGHRS and CDR2 YFSETQ. The trim removed 3 bases at V and 14 bases at J, leaving 16 bases unmatched. Filled out from reference TRBV5-1 and TRBJ2-1, the complete variable domain reads KAGVTQTPRYLIKTRGQQVTLSCSPISGHRSVSWYQQTPGQGLQFLFEYFSETQRNKGNFPGRFSGRQFSNSRSEMNVSTLELGDSALYLCASSSGQNTGTREFFGPGTRLTVL.

The chain recombines TRBV5-1 with TRBJ2-7; possible D gene TRBD1, 5 bases. The ends were cut back, 1 base at V and 5 bases at J, with 13 bases in the middle. From germline, CDR1 is SGHRS and CDR2 YFSETQ. This CDR3 is 14 amino acids long. This chain's CDR3 is CASSLIGVGDEQYF. The CDR3, as DNA: TGCGCCAGCAGCTTGATAGGGGTCGGCGACGAGCAGTACTTC.

In DNA form, the CDR3 reads TGTGCCAGCAGTTCAGGGTGGGATGGCTACACCTTC. It is translated as CASSSGWDGYTF. This chain links TRBV27 with TRBJ1-2, with a possible D match to TRBD1 (5 bases). V shed 4 bases and J shed 6 bases, with 9 bases lying between them. This CDR3 is built from 12 residues. The germline CDR1 and CDR2 sequences are MNHEY and SMNVEV (reference sequence).

CDR3 nucleotide sequence: TGTGCCAGCAGTTCGCTAGCCAGGGGCGAGCAGTACTTC. Protein: CASSSLARGEQYF. The chain has TRBV6-6 and TRBJ2-7, with a tentative D call TRBD1 (6 bases). The V gene lost 4 bases and the J gene lost 6 bases, with 13 bases spanning the gap. Germline CDR1 reads MNHNY; CDR2 reads SVGAGI (reference sequence). This CDR3 has 13 amino acids.

The genes are TRBV4-3 and TRBJ2-7, with 11 positions matching TRBD1. The CDR3 has 15 amino acids. The germline CDR1 and CDR2 sequences are LGHNA and YSLEER. Trimming took 1 base from V and 4 from J; bases not matched to a gene: 3. Here the CDR3 reads CASSQAGTGGYEQYF. The CDR3 nucleotides are TGCGCCAGCAGCCAAGCCGGGACAGGGGGGTACGAGCAGTACTTC.

CDR3 coding DNA: TGCGCCAGCAGCCAAGAGACAGGGGGGACCGGGGAGCTGTTTTTT. This gives the protein CASSQETGGTGELFF. This rearrangement joins TRBV4-3 to TRBJ2-2, with 9 bases aligning to TRBD1. V trimming: 0 bases; J trimming: 5 bases; junction bases outside the gene matches: 1. Per the germline V gene, CDR1 is LGHNA and CDR2 is YSLEER. This CDR3 comprises 15 residues.

The rearrangement joins TRBV9 to TRBJ2-7, with 9 nucleotides matching TRBD1. CDR3 length: 15 residues. With 4 bases clipped from V and 2 bases from J, the junction kept 7 bases outside the gene matches. CDR1 and CDR2 (germline): SGDLS, YYNGEE. The CDR3 sequence is CASSLGTGSTYEQYF. DNA for the CDR3: TGTGCCAGCAGCCTCGGGACAGGGTCAACCTACGAGCAGTACTTC.

The V gene is TRBV7-9, the J gene TRBJ2-1; 14 nucleotides agree with TRBD2. The germline CDR1 and CDR2 sequences are SEHNR and FQNEAQ (reference sequence). The CDR3 sequence is 15 residues long. The J segment lost 8 bases and the V segment lost 5 bases, leaving 5 bases of the junction unmatched. The CDR3, as DNA: TGTGCCAGCAGCCCGACTAGCGGGAGGGGCTATGAGCAGTTCTTC. As protein: CASSPTSGRGYEQFF.

This clone was picked up one time. The chain has TRBV6-5 and TRBJ2-1; the D gene is possibly TRBD2 (5 bases). Trimming pared 11 bases from V and 3 bases from J, leaving 14 bases between. This CDR3 comprises 13 residues. The germline V gene has CDR1 MNHEY and CDR2 SVGAGI. The DNA of the CDR3 is TGTGCCGCAGCCACAAGCGGCTACAATGAGCAGTTCTTC. Protein sequence: CAAATSGYNEQFF.

V and J are TRBV18 and TRBJ1-1, with 11 bases matching TRBD1. The CDR3 has 17 amino acids. CDR1 is KGHSH, CDR2 LQKENI, per germline. V lost 1 base to trimming and J lost 4 bases; unmatched junction nucleotides: 8. CDR3 sequence: CASSPLFLGQGVTEAFF. Written as DNA, the CDR3 is TGTGCCAGCTCACCACTTTTCCTGGGACAGGGGGTCACTGAAGCTTTCTTT.

The chain links TRBV7-9 to TRBJ2-2; no firm D call. The germline CDR1 and CDR2 sequences are SEHNR and FQNEAQ (reference sequence). The CDR3 runs 15 residues. The ends were cut back, 3 bases at V and 3 bases at J, with 11 bases in the middle. CDR3 bases: TGTGCCAGCAGCTTCCAGACTCTACACACCGGGGAGCTGTTTTTT. Translated: CASSFQTLHTGELFF. The whole variable domain, remainder taken from reference TRBV7-9 and TRBJ2-2, is DTGVSQNPRHKITKRGQNVTFRCDPISEHNRLYWYRQTLGQGPEFLTYFQNEAQLEKSRLLSDRFSAERPKGSFSTLEIQRTEQGDSAMYLCASSFQTLHTGELFFGEGSRLTVL.

This clone was counted a few times. This sequence joins TRBV25-1 and TRBJ2-1; D is undetermined. The V end was cut by 4 bases, the J end by 2 bases, with 3 bases between. Germline V gives CDR1 MGHDK, CDR2 SYGVNS. CDR3 length: 12 residues. The DNA for the CDR3 is TGTGCCAGCAGTGGTACCTACAATGAGCAGTTCTTC. This encodes CASSGTYNEQFF.

This clone was recorded a few times. This sequence joins TRBV4-2 and TRBJ2-7, with D possibly TRBD2 on 6 matching bases. Germline lookup yields CDR1 LGHNA and CDR2 YNFKEQ. The CDR3 is made up of 17 amino acids. Between the trimmed V and J ends, which lost 4 bases and 1 base, there was a span of 20 bases. CDR3 loop: CASSLIHGGSKSYEQYF. CDR3 DNA: TGTGCCAGCAGCCTCATACATGGGGGGAGTAAGTCCTACGAGCAGTACTTC.

J is TRBJ2-2 and V is TRBV7-8, with a weak D call TRBD1 (6 bases). The CDR3 is made up of 16 amino acids. CDR1 and CDR2 from the germline V gene are SGHVS and FQNEAQ. Trimming took 5 bases from V and 7 from J, leaving 20 bases between them. The CDR3 reads CASSPLGALIGGELFF. The CDR3 DNA is TGTGCCAGCAGCCCCTTGGGGGCTCTTATCGGCGGGGAGCTGTTTTTT.

The V and J genes are TRBV4-3 and TRBJ2-6, with a weak D call TRBD1 (5 bases). This CDR3 has 17 amino acids. Germline CDR1 and CDR2: LGHNA and YSLEER. The germline V and J ends were trimmed by 3 bases and 1 base, with 13 bases remaining between them. Here the CDR3 DNA reads TGCGCCAGCAGCCATATTACAGGTTCATCTGGGGCCAACGTCCTGACTTTC. Translated: CASSHITGSSGANVLTF.

This rearrangement joins TRBV5-6 to TRBJ2-5; D uncertain. V dropped 4 bases and J dropped 2 bases, with 15 bases sitting between them. Per the germline V gene, CDR1 is SGHDT and CDR2 is YYEEEE. This CDR3 comprises 15 residues. The CDR3 region is CASSPTYPLQETQYF. The CDR3, as DNA: TGTGCCAGCAGCCCGACTTATCCCCTACAAGAGACCCAGTACTTC.

V usage is TRBV2 and J usage is TRBJ1-5, with D possibly being TRBD1 (5 bases). Germline CDR1 SNHLY, CDR2 FYNNEI. The V and J ends lost 6 bases and 7 bases respectively, with 16 bases between them. CDR3 length: 14 amino acids. CDR3 amino acids: CASSGGRGDQPQHF. In DNA, the CDR3 is TGTGCCAGCAGCGGGGGTCGGGGGGACCAGCCCCAGCATTTT.

As DNA, the CDR3 is TGTGCCAGCAGTCCAAGCGGAAGGCGGAACAATGAGCAGTTCTTC. Protein: CASSPSGRRNNEQFF. The chain joins TRBV6-2 or TRBV6-3 to TRBJ2-1; maybe TRBD2 (5 bases). The V end was cut by 5 bases, the J end by 5 bases, with 16 bases between. The CDR3 spans 15 residues. Germline V gene lookup returns CDR1 MNHEY and CDR2 SVGEGT.

The chain joins TRBV7-2 to TRBJ1-2; TRBD1 matches at 8 bases. The J segment lost 7 bases and the V segment lost 5 bases, leaving 12 bases of the junction unmatched. This CDR3 comprises 15 residues. Germline V lookup: CDR1 SGHTA, CDR2 FQGNSA. The CDR3 here is CASSTRTGSESGYTF. The CDR3 DNA reads TGTGCCAGCAGCACACGGACAGGGTCTGAGAGTGGCTACACCTTC.

V and J are TRBV7-9 and TRBJ2-7, with 7 bases identical to TRBD1. Trimming removed 3 bases from V and 2 bases from J; junction bases left unmatched: 7. Germline-derived CDR1 and CDR2 are SEHNR and FQNEAQ (reference sequence). This CDR3 contains 15 residues. The CDR3 DNA reads TGTGCCAGCAGCTTCCAGACAGGGCCAGCCTACGAGCAGTACTTC. It yields the protein CASSFQTGPAYEQYF.

V usage is TRBV19 and J usage is TRBJ1-1; no definite D call. CDR1 is LNHDA, CDR2 SQIVND, per germline (reference sequence). Trimming stripped 4 bases from V and 1 base from J, with 7 bases between. The CDR3 runs to 13 residues. CDR3 sequence: CASSTHANTEAFF. The DNA for the CDR3 is TGTGCCAGTAGTACACACGCGAACACTGAAGCTTTCTTT.

The rearrangement uses TRBV7-9 and TRBJ1-1; D remains unclear. Germline V gives CDR1 SEHNR, CDR2 FQNEAQ (reference sequence). The CDR3 spans 15 residues. Trimming removed 1 base from V and 2 bases from J, with 11 bases in between. CDR3 nucleotide sequence: TGTGCCAGCAGCTTAGGAGGGCCTTCTAACACTGAAGCTTTCTTT. Protein sequence: CASSLGGPSNTEAFF.

The rearrangement links TRBV12-2 to TRBJ2-1; TRBD2, as called in the table, went unchecked against the DNA. TRBV12-2 constitutes a pseudogene. This CDR3 is 19 amino acids long. The CDR3 spells CASRQGTSGRGRSYNEQFF. The CDR3 DNA follows: TGTGCAAGTCGCCAGGGGACTAGCGGGAGAGGTAGGTCCTACAATGAGCAGTTCTTC.

V gene TRBV6-2 or TRBV6-3 combines with J gene TRBJ2-7; 8 bases align to TRBD2. Germline CDR1 reads MNHEY; CDR2 reads SVGEGT. CDR3 size: 19 residues. Trimming took 2 bases from V and 5 from J; bases not matched to a gene: 20. The CDR3 nucleotides read TGTGCCAGCAGTTACCCACTCCAAACCCCGGGACTAGTAAACAACGAGCAGTACTTC. Translating it yields CASSYPLQTPGLVNNEQYF.

Only one count was recorded for this clone. One junction end does not reproduce the germline sequence, and a read error may be involved. This chain connects TRBV19 to TRBJ2-7; 7 nucleotides agree with TRBD1. The CDR3 is made up of 11 amino acids. Germline-derived CDR1 and CDR2 are LNHDA and SQIVND (reference sequence). In DNA, the CDR3 is TGCGATGGAGGCAGGGGGTACGAGCAGTACTTC. Translating it yields CDGGRGYEQYF. The full variable domain, completed using reference TRBV19 and TRBJ2-7, is DGGITQSPKYLFRKEGQNVTLSCEQNLNHDAMYWYRQDPGQGLRLIYYSQIVNDFQKGDIAEGYSVSREKKESFPLTVTSAQKNPTAFYLCDGGRGYEQYFGPGTRLTVT.

This chain links TRBV24-1 with TRBJ2-2; D remains unclear. Per germline, CDR1 KGHDR and CDR2 SFDVKD. Trimming removed 4 bases at V and 3 bases at J, with 8 bases between. The CDR3 loop spans 14 amino acids. CDR3 region: CATSDRQDTGELFF. CDR3 bases: TGTGCCACCAGTGACCGACAAGACACCGGGGAGCTGTTTTTT.

The chain has TRBV13 and TRBJ1-6; TRBD1 matches at 7 bases. Germline CDR1 is PRHDT and CDR2 is FYEKMQ (reference sequence). V shed 0 bases and J 7 bases; nucleotides not matched to a gene: 6. This CDR3 has 16 residues. The CDR3 coding sequence is TGTGCCAGCAGCTTAGGCGCCGGGACAGTGAATTCACCCCTCCACTTT. Its translation: CASSLGAGTVNSPLHF.

J is TRBJ2-7 and V is TRBV5-6; possible D gene TRBD2, 6 bases. Germline CDR1 is SGHDT and CDR2 is YYEEEE. Trimming left V 1 base short and J 6 bases short, with 14 bases between. The CDR3 runs to 14 residues. CDR3 in DNA: TGTGCCAGCAGCTTGTTTGCGGGATCCATCGAGCAGTACTTC. This codes for CASSLFAGSIEQYF.

V and J are TRBV11-2 and TRBJ2-1; 9 nucleotides line up with TRBD2. Trimming at V came to 5 bases and at J to 2 bases, leaving 7 bases not matched to a gene. This CDR3 has 16 amino acids. The V gene's germline CDR1 is SGHAT and CDR2 FQNNGV. CDR3 sequence reads: CASSIKAGGTYNEQFF. The CDR3 region has the DNA TGTGCCAGCAGCATCAAAGCGGGAGGTACCTACAATGAGCAGTTCTTC.

The chain employs TRBV9 and TRBJ2-7; no clear D. Deletions cut 0 bases from V and 3 bases from J, with 10 bases between. Per germline, CDR1 SGDLS and CDR2 YYNGEE. This CDR3 is 14 amino acids long. The CDR3, as DNA: TGTGCCAGCAGCGTAGATACAGACGGCTACGAGCAGTACTTC. Protein product: CASSVDTDGYEQYF.

The chain links TRBV7-7 to TRBJ2-6; the D is unclear. Between the trimmed V and J ends, which lost 5 bases and 0 bases, there was a span of 14 bases. The germline gives CDR1 SSHAT, CDR2 FNYEAQ (reference sequence). The CDR3 contains 17 residues. CDR3 sequence: CASSPSIAVSGANVLTF. The DNA for the CDR3 is TGTGCCAGCAGCCCGTCAATCGCGGTCTCTGGGGCCAACGTCCTGACTTTC.